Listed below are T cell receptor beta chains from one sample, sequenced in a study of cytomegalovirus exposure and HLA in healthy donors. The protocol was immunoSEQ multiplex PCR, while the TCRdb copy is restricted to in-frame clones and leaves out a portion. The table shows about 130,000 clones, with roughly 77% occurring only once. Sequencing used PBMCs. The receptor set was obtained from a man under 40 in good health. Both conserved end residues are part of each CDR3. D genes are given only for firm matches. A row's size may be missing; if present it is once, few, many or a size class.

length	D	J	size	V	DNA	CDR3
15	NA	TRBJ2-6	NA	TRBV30	TGTGCCTGGACCGAAAAAGCCGGTGGGGCCAACGTCCTGACTTTC	CAWTEKAGGANVLTF
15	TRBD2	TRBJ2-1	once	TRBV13	TGTGCCAGCAGCTTAGTCGGGACTAGACACAATGAGCAGTTCTTC	CASSLVGTRHNEQFF
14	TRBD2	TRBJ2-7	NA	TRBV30	TGTGCCTGGAGTGGGGGAGGGACTTCTTACGAGCAGTACTTC	CAWSGGGTSYEQYF
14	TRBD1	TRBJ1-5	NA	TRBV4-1	TGCGCCAGCAGCCAAACAGGGGGGGTACAGCCCCAGCATTTT	CASSQTGGVQPQHF
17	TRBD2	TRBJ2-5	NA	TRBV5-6	TGTGCCAGCAGCTTGGCGCCCCCCCTAGCGGGAGGAGTGACCCAGTACTTC	CASSLAPPLAGGVTQYF
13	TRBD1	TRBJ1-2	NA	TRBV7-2	TGTGCCAGCAGCTTAGACAGGGGCGGTGGCTACACCTTC	CASSLDRGGGYTF
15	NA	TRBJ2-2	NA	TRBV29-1	TGCAGCGTTGAATCCCCGGAGCGGAACACCGGGGAGCTGTTTTTT	CSVESPERNTGELFF
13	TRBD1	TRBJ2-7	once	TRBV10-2	TGCGCCAGCAAAAACAGGGGCTCCTACGAGCAGTACTTC	CASKNRGSYEQYF
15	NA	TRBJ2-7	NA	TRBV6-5	TGTGCCAGCAGTTACTCAGACAGTAATTCCTACGAGCAGTACTTC	CASSYSDSNSYEQYF
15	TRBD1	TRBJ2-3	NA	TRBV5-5	TGTGCCAGCAGCTTGGAGGGGGCGCCCTCAGATACGCAGTATTTT	CASSLEGAPSDTQYF
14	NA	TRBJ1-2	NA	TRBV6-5	TGTGCCAGCAGTTACGTTTCCCCAGGTGGGGGCTACACCTTC	CASSYVSPGGGYTF
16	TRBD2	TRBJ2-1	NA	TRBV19	TGTGCCAGTAGTCTGAGGACTAGCGGGAGAAACAATGAGCAGTTCTTC	CASSLRTSGRNNEQFF
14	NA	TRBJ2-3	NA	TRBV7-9	TGTGCCAGCAGCCGAACCCTAAGCACAGATACGCAGTATTTT	CASSRTLSTDTQYF
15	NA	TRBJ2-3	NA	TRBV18	TGTGCCAGCTCACCACAGGCAGGGTGGACAGATACGCAGTATTTT	CASSPQAGWTDTQYF
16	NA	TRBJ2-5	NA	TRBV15	TGTGCCACCAGCAGACTAGCTTCGACTAGTGTTCAGACCCAGTACTTC	CATSRLASTSVQTQYF
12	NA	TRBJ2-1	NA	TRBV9	TGTGCCAGCAGTGTCGGGGAGACTGAGCAGTTCTTC	CASSVGETEQFF
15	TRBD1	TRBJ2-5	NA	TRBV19	TGTGCCAGTAGGTCCGGGACAGGGGGGCAAGAGACCCAGTACTTC	CASRSGTGGQETQYF
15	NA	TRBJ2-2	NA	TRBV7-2	TGTGCCAGCAGCTTAGTGGTATGGGGCGGCGGGGAGCTGTTTTTT	CASSLVVWGGGELFF
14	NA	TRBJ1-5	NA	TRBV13	TGTGCCAGCAGCATGGCGGGAGGCCATCAGCCCCAGCATTTT	CASSMAGGHQPQHF
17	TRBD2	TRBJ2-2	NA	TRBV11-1	TGTGCCAGCAGCTTAGAGGGACTAGCCTTGGGCACCGGGGAGCTGTTTTTT	CASSLEGLALGTGELFF
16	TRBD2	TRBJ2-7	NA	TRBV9	TGTGCCAGCAGCGTAGACTCGGATTGGACTAGCGGGGAGCAGTACTTC	CASSVDSDWTSGEQYF
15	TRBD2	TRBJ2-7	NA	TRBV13	TGTGCCAGCAGCCCTGGAGGGAGGGCCTCATACGAGCAGTACTTC	CASSPGGRASYEQYF
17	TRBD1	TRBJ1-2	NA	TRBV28	TGTGCCAGCACATACCGGGACAGGGGTCGCGGGAGCTATGGCTACACCTTC	CASTYRDRGRGSYGYTF
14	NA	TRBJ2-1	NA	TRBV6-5	TGTGCCAGCAGTTACTCCCATGGAGGGGATGAGCAGTTCTTC	CASSYSHGGDEQFF
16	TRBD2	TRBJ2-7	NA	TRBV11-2	TGTGCCAGCAGCTTAGTCCTAGCGGGAGGTTCTTACGAGCAGTACTTC	CASSLVLAGGSYEQYF
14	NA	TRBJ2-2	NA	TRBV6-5	TGTGCCAGCAAAGACTTAACGAACACCGGGGAGCTGTTTTTT	CASKDLTNTGELFF
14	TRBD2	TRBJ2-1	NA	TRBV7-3	TGTGCCAGCAGCTTAGCGGGAGTCGGGAATGAGCAGTTCTTC	CASSLAGVGNEQFF
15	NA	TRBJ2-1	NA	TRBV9	TGTGCCAGCAGCGTAGGGAATAATCTAGGGGGTGAGCAGTTCTTC	CASSVGNNLGGEQFF
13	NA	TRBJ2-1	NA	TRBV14	TGTGCCAGCAGCCAAGATCACAGGAATGAGCAGTTCTTC	CASSQDHRNEQFF
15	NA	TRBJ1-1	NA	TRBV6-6	TGTGCCAGCAGTTACTCGTCCAGGGCGAACACTGAAGCTTTCTTT	CASSYSSRANTEAFF
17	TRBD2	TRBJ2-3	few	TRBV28	TGTGCCAGCAGTCCATACTTAGCGGGATTTATTACAGATACGCAGTATTTT	CASSPYLAGFITDTQYF
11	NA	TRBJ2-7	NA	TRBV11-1	TGTGCCAGCAGCTTCTCGGGCGAGCAGTACTTC	CASSFSGEQYF
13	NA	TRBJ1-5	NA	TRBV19	TGTGCCAGTAGTGCAAGGACAGTGCAGCCCCAGCATTTT	CASSARTVQPQHF
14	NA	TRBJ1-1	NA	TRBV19	TGTGCCACAATACGGGGGAAGGGGAACACTGAAGCTTTCTTT	CATIRGKGNTEAFF